Listed here is a single T cell receptor beta chain. Its target is not known. These data come from a study of lymphopenia after photon versus proton radiotherapy. General study points: Under photons, naive T cells and diversity fell while effector/memory populations rose.

The data were produced by immunoSEQ multiplex PCR, yet TCRdb's version contains in-frame clones alone and is incomplete. The sample holds roughly 41,000 clones, 85% to 90% seen once. Germline CDR1 is SGHNT and CDR2 is YYREEE (reference sequence). The CDR3 covers 15 residues. V gave up 5 bases and J gave up 0 bases, with 12 bases separating them. The rearrangement links TRBV5-4 to TRBJ2-1, with D unclear. The source of this sequence is a man in his fifties with gastric cancer. The source was peripheral blood, collected from a patient treated with photon-based radiotherapy. CDR3 bases: TGTGCCAGCAGGCAGGACGCGCGCTCCTACAATGAGCAGTTCTTC. This gives the protein CASRQDARSYNEQFF.